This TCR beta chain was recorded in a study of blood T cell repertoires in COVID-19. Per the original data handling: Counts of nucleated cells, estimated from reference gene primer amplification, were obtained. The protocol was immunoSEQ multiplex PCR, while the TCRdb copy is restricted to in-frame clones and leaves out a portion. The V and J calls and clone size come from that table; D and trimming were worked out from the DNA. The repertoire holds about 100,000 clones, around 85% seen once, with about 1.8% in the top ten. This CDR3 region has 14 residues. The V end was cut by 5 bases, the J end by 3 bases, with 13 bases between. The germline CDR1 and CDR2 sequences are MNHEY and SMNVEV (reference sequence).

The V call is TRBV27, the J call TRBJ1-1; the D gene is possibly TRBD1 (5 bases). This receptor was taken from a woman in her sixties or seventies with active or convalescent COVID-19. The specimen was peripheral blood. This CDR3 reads CASSGPGLDTEAFF. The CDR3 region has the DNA TGTGCCAGCAGTGGTCCAGGGTTGGACACTGAAGCTTTCTTT.